Listed below are T cell receptor beta chains from one sample, sequenced in a study of patients and donors after allogeneic stem cell transplantation. From the RT-PCR reads, TCRdb called clonotypes with MiXCR, one entry per CDR3 protein. The sample records some 150,000 distinct CDR3 sequences, about two fifths being singletons. Sequenced: blood, either unsorted or a sorted T cell fraction (not recorded which). The receptors were sampled from a human donor who was either an allogeneic HSCT recipient or a stem cell or donor lymphocyte infusion donor (not recorded which). It is not recorded whose cells these are; they may come from a transplant donor. CDR3s include the opening cysteine and the closing phenylalanine or tryptophan. D genes are given only for firm matches. Some rows mark clone size as missing; the rest say once, few, many or name a class of expanded clone.

TRBV4-2,TRBJ2-3,TRBD2,.,20,TGTGCCAGCAGCCAAGTCGGGCTAGCGGGGGCCGTGCCTAGCACAGATACGCAGTATTTT,CASSQVGLAGAVPSTDTQYF
TRBV12-3/TRBV12-4,TRBJ2-5,.,.,15,TGTGCCAGCAGTTTCAGCAGGAGTAATATGGAGACCCAGTACTTC,CASSFSRSNMETQYF
TRBV29-1,TRBJ2-1,.,.,14,TGCAGCGTGTTCCCGGGACTCAAGAACAATGAGCAGTTCTTC,CSVFPGLKNNEQFF
TRBV7-8,TRBJ2-1,TRBD2,few,16,TGTGCCAGCAGCCCTACCCCTAGCGGGGGATACAATGAGCAGTTCTTC,CASSPTPSGGYNEQFF
TRBV12-3/TRBV12-4,TRBJ1-2,TRBD1,.,15,TGTGCCAGCAACCCAGGGGGCGCTAAGGGCTATGGCTACACCTTC,CASNPGGAKGYGYTF
TRBV20-1,TRBJ2-1,.,few,12,TGCAGTGCTAGTAGGGTCTACAATGAGCAGTTCTTC,CSASRVYNEQFF
TRBV5-1,TRBJ1-6,.,.,19,TGCGCCAGCAGCTTTACCTCACCGTCCTTGACCCCGCCGAATTCACCCCTCCACTTT,CASSFTSPSLTPPNSPLHF
TRBV7-8,TRBJ2-1,TRBD2,few,19,TGTGCCAGCAGCTTATGGCTAGCGGGGGGGCTTAGCTCCTACAATGAGCAGTTCTTC,CASSLWLAGGLSSYNEQFF
TRBV20-1,TRBJ1-3,.,many,13,TGCAGTGCTGAGCGGATCTCTGGAAACACCATATATTTT,CSAERISGNTIYF
TRBV20-1,TRBJ1-4,.,few,14,TGCAGTGCGGCCCTAGGGGGAGGACGAGAAAAACTGTTTTTT,CSAALGGGREKLFF
TRBV7-6,TRBJ2-1,TRBD2,few,17,TGTGCCAGCAGCTTGCTTCCCCGGACTAGCGGGGGGGGTGAGCAGTTCTTC,CASSLLPRTSGGGEQFF
TRBV6-2/TRBV6-3,TRBJ2-1,.,few,11,TGTGCCAGCACCTTAATTAATGAGCAGTTCTTC,CASTLINEQFF
TRBV6-5,TRBJ1-6,TRBD1,.,18,TGTGCCAGCAGTTACTCGCCTCGAGGACAGGGGAATAATTCACCCCTCCACTTT,CASSYSPRGQGNNSPLHF
TRBV3-1,TRBJ2-5,.,.,14,TGTGCCAGCAGCCAACCATACAGGGAAGAGACCCAGTACTTC,CASSQPYREETQYF
TRBV2,TRBJ1-1,.,few,15,TGTGCCAGCAGTGAAAAAGTGCCCCGGGGCACTGAAGCTTTCTTT,CASSEKVPRGTEAFF
TRBV20-1,TRBJ1-2,.,.,13,TGCAGTGCTAGAGACGGGGAGAACTATGGCTACACCTTC,CSARDGENYGYTF
TRBV25-1,TRBJ1-2,.,.,13,TGTGCCAGCAGTGAGGGCTCTAACTATGGCTACACCTTC,CASSEGSNYGYTF
TRBV20-1,TRBJ1-4,TRBD1,few,14,TGCAGTGCTAGAGATGGGACAGGGGATGGAAAACTGTTTTTT,CSARDGTGDGKLFF
TRBV12-3/TRBV12-4,TRBJ1-2,.,.,14,TGTGCCAGCAGTTCGGACGGGGCTAACTATGGCTACACCTTC,CASSSDGANYGYTF
TRBV6-5,TRBJ1-1,.,.,16,TGTGCCAGCAATTTTCACCAGGGTGGGTTGAACACTGAAGCTTTCTTT,CASNFHQGGLNTEAFF
TRBV5-1,TRBJ1-1,TRBD1,.,14,TGCGCCAGCAGCGGGACAGGGGGCCTCACTGAAGCTTTCTTT,CASSGTGGLTEAFF
TRBV12-3/TRBV12-4,TRBJ1-5,.,few,13,TGTGCCACCTCGGCGGGGGCGCTTCAGCCCCAGCATTTT,CATSAGALQPQHF
TRBV7-9,TRBJ2-1,.,few,12,TGTGCCAGCAGCTTGTTGGACAATGAGCAGTTCTTC,CASSLLDNEQFF
TRBV5-1,TRBJ2-5,TRBD2,.,16,TGCGCCAGCAGCTTGCCCCTCCCTAGCGGGGGGGAGACCCAGTACTTC,CASSLPLPSGGETQYF
TRBV4-3,TRBJ2-3,.,.,15,TGCGCCAGCAGCCAGGGGGAAACTAGCACAGATACGCAGTATTTT,CASSQGETSTDTQYF
TRBV29-1,TRBJ1-2,.,.,14,TGCAGCGTTGAAGTCGGCAGGGTACGCTATGGCTACACCTTC,CSVEVGRVRYGYTF
TRBV19,TRBJ1-6,.,few,15,TGTGCCAGTACCCCCGACGCGTGGACAAATTCACCCCTCCACTTT,CASTPDAWTNSPLHF
TRBV20-1,TRBJ1-1,TRBD1,few,11,TGCAGTGCAGAACAGGGGGGGGGTGCTTTCTTT,CSAEQGGGAFF
TRBV29-1,TRBJ2-7,TRBD2,.,13,TGCAGCGTTGTGGGGAGACAGCGGGGCGAGCAGTACTTC,CSVVGRQRGEQYF
TRBV20-1,TRBJ1-3,.,few,12,TGCAGTGCTCCAGGGGCTGGAAACACCATATATTTT,CSAPGAGNTIYF
TRBV6-6,TRBJ1-6,.,.,13,TGTGCCAGCAATGGACAAATGAATTCACCCCTCCACTTT,CASNGQMNSPLHF
TRBV12-3/TRBV12-4,TRBJ2-3,TRBD2,.,15,TGTGCCAGCAGTTTCGGAGCGGGGGTGGGAGATACACAGTATTTT,CASSFGAGVGDTQYF
TRBV20-1,TRBJ2-3,.,.,13,TGCAGTGCTAGCGTCAGGAACACAGATACGCAGTATTTT,CSASVRNTDTQYF